This T cell receptor (beta chain) was documented in a study of neurological immune-mediated disorders. The unsorted libraries originated from 2 million PBMCs that had been stored at -80 C. Trimming cost V 4 bases and J 5 bases; bases outside gene matches: 8. From germline, CDR1 is SGHRS and CDR2 YFSETQ. The CDR3 loop spans 16 amino acids. This clonotype was detected many times. As yet, its antigen is unknown. Study results and caveats: Among 34 multiple sclerosis patients, phylogenetic grouping put the repertoires of 18 into a single related-CDR3 cluster, a possible signature. Because no CDR3 amino acid sequences were shared across subjects by expanded clones, private repertoires were suggested in all groups.

The authors produced cDNA by 5'RACE using 10-nucleotide random UMIs. TCRdb fed the 5' RACE reads into MiXCR, producing one record per CDR3 protein. This sample has under 75,000 distinct CDR3 sequences; around 5% occur once, and the top ten carry about 6%. The chain couples TRBV5-1 to TRBJ1-6; 8 nucleotides agree with TRBD1. This receptor was identified in a human donor with multiple sclerosis. The donor label of this sample is uncertain. Sequencing was done on a sample of PBMCs. CDR3 loop: CASSPNDRGDNSPLHF. CDR3 bases: TGCGCCAGCAGCCCAAACGACAGGGGAGATAATTCACCCCTCCACTTT.